Below, one TCR beta chain is given with its context. Assay: immunoSEQ multiplex PCR; the TCRdb copy retains only in-frame clones and omits some. The repertoire holds 64,000 or so clones, with almost 90% as singletons. This record comes from a study of T cells in localized non-small cell lung cancer. CDR1 is SSHAT, CDR2 FNYEAQ, per germline (reference sequence). Trimming cost V 5 bases and J 5 bases; bases outside gene matches: 7. This CDR3 spans 15 amino acids. This sequence joins TRBV7-7 and TRBJ2-3, with 10 bases lining up with TRBD1. The sequences come from peripheral blood, collected before any cancer treatment. This receptor was obtained from a woman between 35 and 70 years old with stage I lung adenocarcinoma. The CDR3 protein is CASSPAGTGEDTQYF. CDR3 nucleotides: TGTGCCAGCAGCCCGGCCGGGACAGGGGAAGATACGCAGTATTTT.